This T cell receptor beta chain was documented in a study of blood T cell repertoires in COVID-19. Study background: The samples span acute and convalescent COVID-19 from the United States, Italy and Spain. In each case, the material was cDNA or gDNA derived from T cells, B-cell-depleted T cells, or PBMCs.

Assay: immunoSEQ multiplex PCR; the TCRdb copy retains only in-frame clones and omits some. The sample consists of more than 95,000 clones, about 80% of them appearing once. Germline loops: CDR1 SQVTM, CDR2 ANQGSEA. The CDR3 loop spans 13 amino acids. Trimming shortened V by 4 bases and J by 0 bases, and 9 bases separated the two germline ends. The source of this sequence is a man between 65 and 80 years old with active or convalescent COVID-19. The J gene is TRBJ1-1, the V gene TRBV29-1, with a weak D call TRBD1 (5 bases). The sequencing sample was made of peripheral blood. This chain's CDR3 is CSVGGEMNTEAFF. CDR3 DNA sequence: TGCAGCGTTGGGGGGGAGATGAACACTGAAGCTTTCTTT.